This T cell receptor (beta chain) was recorded in a study of T-cell memory formation after mild COVID-19. Across the whole study: TCR clusters showed largely donor specificity. Findings and limits, study-wide: Second-wave clones reaching peak frequency on day 37 lacked confirmed SARS-CoV-2 specificity. Day 15 to 85 contractors were CD4/CD8 balanced; later expanders leaned CD4+. Shrinking CD4+ clones resided mostly in CM and EM, and CD8+ ones in EMRA.

Worth noting for this clonotype: Its target is not known.

Trimming removed 4 bases from V and 8 bases from J; junction bases left unmatched: 7. This CDR3 has 15 amino acids. CDR1 and CDR2 (germline): MNHEY, SMNVEV (reference sequence). TCRdb reprocessed the 5' RACE reads via MiXCR and lists one record per CDR3 protein. The sample lists under 250,000 distinct CDR3 sequences; more than 25% were seen once. This rearrangement joins TRBV27 to TRBJ2-3, with TRBD2 identical over 12 bases. This clonotype originated in an adult woman who had mild COVID-19 (a few samples of this study predate the infection). Cell type and time point are not known. Sequenced input: PBMCs or a T cell subset sorted from them (not recorded which). The CDR3 DNA reads as TGTGCCAGCAGTTCGGGCGGACTAGCGGGACCTACGCAGTATTTT. This codes for CASSSGGLAGPTQYF.